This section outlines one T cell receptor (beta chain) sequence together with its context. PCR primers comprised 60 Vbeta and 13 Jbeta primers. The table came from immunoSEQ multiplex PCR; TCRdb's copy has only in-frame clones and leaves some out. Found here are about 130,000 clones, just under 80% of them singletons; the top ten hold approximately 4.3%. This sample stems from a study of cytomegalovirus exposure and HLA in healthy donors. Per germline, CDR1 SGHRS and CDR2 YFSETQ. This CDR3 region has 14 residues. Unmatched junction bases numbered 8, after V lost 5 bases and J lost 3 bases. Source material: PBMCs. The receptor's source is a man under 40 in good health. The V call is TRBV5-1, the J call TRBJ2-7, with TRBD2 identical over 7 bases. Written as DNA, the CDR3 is TGCGCCAGCAGGAGTCTAGCGGTCAACTACGAGCAGTACTTC. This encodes CASRSLAVNYEQYF.